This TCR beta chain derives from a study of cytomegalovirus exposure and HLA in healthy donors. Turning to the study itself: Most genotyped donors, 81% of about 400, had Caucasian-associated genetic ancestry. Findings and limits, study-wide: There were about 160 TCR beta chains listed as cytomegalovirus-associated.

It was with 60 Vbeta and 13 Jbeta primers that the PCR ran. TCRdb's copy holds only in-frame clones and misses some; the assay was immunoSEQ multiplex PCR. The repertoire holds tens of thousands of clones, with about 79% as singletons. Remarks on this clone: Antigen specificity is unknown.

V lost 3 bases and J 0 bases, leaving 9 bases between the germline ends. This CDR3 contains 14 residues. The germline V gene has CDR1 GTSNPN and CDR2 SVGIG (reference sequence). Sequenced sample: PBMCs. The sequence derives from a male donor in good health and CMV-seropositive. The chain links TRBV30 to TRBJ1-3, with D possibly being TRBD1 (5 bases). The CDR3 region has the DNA TGTGCCTGGAGCGGGGGGAGCTCTGGAAACACCATATATTTT. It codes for CAWSGGSSGNTIYF.